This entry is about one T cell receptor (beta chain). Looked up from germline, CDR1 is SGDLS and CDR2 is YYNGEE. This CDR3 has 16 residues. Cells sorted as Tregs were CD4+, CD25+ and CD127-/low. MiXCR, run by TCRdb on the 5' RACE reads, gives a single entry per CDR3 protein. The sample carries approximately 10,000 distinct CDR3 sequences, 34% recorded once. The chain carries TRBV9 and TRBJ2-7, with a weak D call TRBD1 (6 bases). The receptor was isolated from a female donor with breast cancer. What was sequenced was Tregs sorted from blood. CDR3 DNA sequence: TGTTCCAGCAGCTTCTGGACAGTTCCCGCCTACTACAAGCAGTACGTC. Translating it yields CSSSFWTVPAYYKQYV.